This note documents a single T cell receptor beta chain sequence. What it recognizes is unknown. Profiled with immunoSEQ multiplex PCR; TCRdb holds only in-frame clones, not every one. Of 85,000 to 90,000 clones listed, approximately 87% are singletons. The sample comes from a study of graft-versus-host responses after intestinal transplantation. Study information: Each recipient received a multivisceral, liver-intestinal, or isolated intestinal graft. Recipients uniformly received anti-thymocyte globulin induction, followed by tacrolimus and steroids for about 3 years.

The V end lost 2 bases, the J end lost 0 bases, and 19 bases lay between the germline ends. In germline, CDR1 is SGHRS, CDR2 YFSETQ. The CDR3 is made up of 18 amino acids. This sample comprised unstimulated CD4+ T cells sorted from spleen or lymph node cells, obtained before intestinal transplant. The clonotype was recovered from a human donor who received an intestinal transplant. This sequence joins TRBV5-1 and TRBJ2-3; D remains ambiguous. The CDR3, as DNA: TGCGCCAGCAGCTTCGCACCCCTCACAGCAACTAGCACAGATACGCAGTATTTT. Residues: CASSFAPLTATSTDTQYF. Full variable domain (outside the CDR3, taken from reference TRBV5-1 and TRBJ2-3): KAGVTQTPRYLIKTRGQQVTLSCSPISGHRSVSWYQQTPGQGLQFLFEYFSETQRNKGNFPGRFSGRQFSNSRSEMNVSTLELGDSALYLCASSFAPLTATSTDTQYFGPGTRLTVL.